This note documents a single T cell receptor (beta chain) sequence. Its matching antigen is unknown. Germline loops: CDR1 MNHEY, CDR2 SVGAGI. V was clipped by 4 bases and J by 8 bases; unmatched bases: 12. The CDR3 is 17 residues long. This sample was included in a study of identical twins. Overall study findings and caveats: There is a chance that invariant MAIT and iNKT cells partially muddied zero-insertion analyses.

Template switching added a universal primer binding site, and final cDNA carried unique molecular identifiers. A single record per CDR3 protein comes from TCRdb applying MiXCR to the 5' RACE reads. The data hold about 690,000 distinct CDR3 sequences, with roughly 6% observed a single time. The V gene is TRBV6-5, the J gene TRBJ2-1; TRBD1 agrees at 12 bases. This receptor was identified in a young man in good health. Input material: naive T cells sorted from blood. The CDR3 DNA reads as TGTGCCAGCAGTTTAAAAAGGGACAGGGGGCTAATGGATGAGCAGTTCTTC. Protein sequence: CASSLKRDRGLMDEQFF.